The rows below give T cell receptor beta chains drawn from one sample of a study of metastatic and nonmetastatic thyroid tumors. TCRdb re-processed the PCR reads through MiXCR. This repertoire shows roughly 7,400 clones, approximately 30% found once; its top ten account for roughly 27%. The sequenced sample consisted of adjacent normal tissue. The receptor set was obtained from a male donor with papillary thyroid cancer or a benign thyroid nodule (not recorded which). Some clones in this sample may be carry-over from other donors' samples. The CDR3 runs from the conserved cysteine through the conserved F or W. Fields, in order: J gene, D gene, V gene, clone size, CDR3 protein, CDR3 DNA. The D gene is left open where the match is weak. Not every row has a clone size; where given, it reads once, few, many or a size class.

TRBJ2-2,.,TRBV6-1,.,CASILGFPNTGELFF,TGTGCCAGCATCCTCGGGTTCCCGAACACCGGGGAGCTGTTTTTT
TRBJ1-1,.,TRBV6-6,few,CASSYSAGVTEAFF,TGTGCCAGCAGTTACTCGGCAGGGGTGACTGAAGCTTTCTTT
TRBJ2-1,.,TRBV11-2,.,CASSFWARDSRYNEQFF,TGTGCCAGCAGCTTCTGGGCTCGGGACTCCAGGTACAATGAGCAGTTCTTC
TRBJ2-5,.,TRBV12-3/TRBV12-4,.,CASSSRTGETQYF,TGTGCCAGCAGCTCCCGAACGGGGGAGACCCAGTACTTC
TRBJ2-1,TRBD1,TRBV11-2,.,CASSLGDREVNEQFF,TGTGCCAGCAGCTTAGGGGACAGGGAGGTCAATGAGCAGTTCTTC
TRBJ2-7,.,TRBV2,.,CASSGEVRKMGEQYF,TGTGCCAGCAGCGGAGAGGTCCGGAAAATGGGTGAGCAGTACTTC
TRBJ2-3,.,TRBV11-3,many,CASSLFGLTDTQYF,TGTGCCAGCAGCTTATTCGGGTTGACAGATACGCAGTATTTT
TRBJ2-2,.,TRBV27,few,CASSFDRGGTGELFF,TGTGCCAGCAGTTTCGACAGGGGAGGGACCGGGGAGCTGTTTTTT
TRBJ1-2,.,TRBV6-2/TRBV6-3,few,CASSYSGLTSGYTF,TGTGCCAGCAGTTACTCCGGACTGACTAGTGGCTACACCTTC
TRBJ2-7,.,TRBV20-1,.,CSARVPKTSSYEQYF,TGCAGTGCTAGGGTCCCAAAGACCTCCTCCTATGAGCAGTACTTC
TRBJ2-1,TRBD2,TRBV19,.,CASSVEGREGNEQFF,TGTGCCAGTAGTGTCGAAGGCAGGGAGGGCAATGAGCAGTTCTTC
TRBJ2-1,TRBD2,TRBV9,many,CASSVGPGTRGNEQFF,TGTGCCAGCAGCGTAGGTCCCGGGACTAGGGGCAATGAGCAGTTCTTC
TRBJ1-5,.,TRBV7-3,.,CASSLSPPPAGWNQPQHF,TGTGCCAGCAGCTTATCCCCCCCTCCCGCAGGGTGGAATCAGCCCCAGCATTTT
TRBJ2-7,TRBD1,TRBV20-1,few,CSARTTGGKYYEQYF,TGCAGTGCTAGGACGACAGGGGGAAAATACTACGAGCAGTACTTC
TRBJ2-3,.,TRBV7-3,.,CASSSGTDNTQYF,TGTGCCAGCAGCTCCGGGACGGACAATACGCAGTATTTT
TRBJ2-1,TRBD2,TRBV7-1,once,CASSYSPGLAGNEQFF,TGTGCCAGCAGCTACAGCCCCGGACTAGCTGGCAATGAGCAGTTCTTC
TRBJ1-4,.,TRBV30,.,CAWSARPNEKLFF,TGTGCCTGGAGTGCTCGGCCGAATGAAAAACTGTTTTTT
TRBJ2-1,TRBD2,TRBV29-1,many,CSVVGTSVREQFF,TGCAGCGTAGTCGGGACTAGCGTTCGCGAGCAGTTCTTC
TRBJ2-1,TRBD2,TRBV12-3/TRBV12-4,few,CASSLRPSGRDEQFF,TGTGCCAGCAGTTTACGCCCTAGCGGGAGAGATGAGCAGTTCTTC
TRBJ2-2,TRBD1,TRBV11-2,.,CASSPRTGINTGELFF,TGTGCCAGCAGCCCACGGACAGGGATTAACACCGGGGAGCTGTTTTTT
TRBJ1-3,TRBD1,TRBV20-1,medium-sized,CSARTGGNTIYF,TGCAGTGCTCGGACAGGAGGAAACACCATATATTTT
TRBJ2-7,TRBD1,TRBV4-3,few,CASSQDRQGAAYEQYF,TGCGCCAGCAGCCAAGATCGACAGGGGGCAGCGTACGAGCAGTACTTC
TRBJ2-6,.,TRBV6-1,medium-sized,CASSEGRGANVLTF,TGTGCCAGCAGTGAAGGGAGAGGGGCCAACGTCCTGACTTTC
TRBJ1-1,.,TRBV5-1,.,CASSLGQPNTEAFF,TGCGCCAGCAGCTTGGGACAGCCGAACACTGAAGCTTTCTTT
TRBJ1-6,.,TRBV19,.,CASRGPRDSPLHF,TGTGCCAGTAGGGGTCCGCGGGATTCACCCCTCCACTTT
TRBJ2-1,.,TRBV29-1,.,CSVGQASSYNEQFF,TGCAGCGTTGGACAAGCGAGCTCCTACAATGAGCAGTTCTTC
TRBJ1-6,TRBD1,TRBV20-1,medium-sized,CSARRGQDNSPLHF,TGCAGTGCTAGGAGGGGGCAGGATAATTCACCCCTCCACTTT
TRBJ2-1,.,TRBV11-2,.,CASSLSPYSLDEQFF,TGTGCCAGCAGCTTAAGTCCCTACAGTTTGGATGAGCAGTTCTTC
TRBJ2-7,.,TRBV19,many,CASRAGPEQYF,TGTGCCAGTAGGGCGGGGCCCGAGCAGTACTTC